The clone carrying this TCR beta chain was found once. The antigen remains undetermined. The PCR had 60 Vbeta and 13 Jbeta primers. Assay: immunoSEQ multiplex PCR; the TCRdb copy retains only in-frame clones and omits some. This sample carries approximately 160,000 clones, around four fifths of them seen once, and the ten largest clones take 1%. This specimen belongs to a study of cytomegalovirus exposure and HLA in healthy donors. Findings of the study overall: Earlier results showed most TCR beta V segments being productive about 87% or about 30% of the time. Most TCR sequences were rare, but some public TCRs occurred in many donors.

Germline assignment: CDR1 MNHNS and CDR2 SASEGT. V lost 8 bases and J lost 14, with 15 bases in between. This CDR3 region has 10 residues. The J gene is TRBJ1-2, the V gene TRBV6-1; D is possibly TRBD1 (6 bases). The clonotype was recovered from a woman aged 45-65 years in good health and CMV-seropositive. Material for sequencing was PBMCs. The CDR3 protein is CASEGERVTF. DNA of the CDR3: TGTGCCAGCGAGGGGGAAAGGGTAACCTTC.